The TCR beta chain under discussion was sequenced for a study of blood T cell repertoires in COVID-19. Study-wide background: The United States, Italy and Spain were the sources of the acute and convalescent COVID-19 samples. PBMCs, B-cell-depleted T cells, or T cells were the source of the cDNA or gDNA that made up the material.

Per the original data handling: By means of reference gene primer amplification, nucleated cell counts were estimated. Libraries were prepared by immunoSEQ multiplex PCR; TCRdb keeps only in-frame clonotypes and omits some of them. V, J and clone size are taken as reported in that table, and D and trimming were inferred from the DNA itself. The sample consists of some 150,000 clones, around four fifths of them appearing once. V shed 5 bases and J 8 bases; nucleotides not matched to a gene: 6. From germline, CDR1 is MNHEY and CDR2 SVGAGI. The CDR3 runs 12 residues. The gene calls are TRBV6-5 and TRBJ2-7, with 7 bases fitting TRBD1. This receptor was obtained from a woman between 40 and 55 years old with active or convalescent COVID-19. Sequenced sample: peripheral blood. CDR3 nucleotide sequence: TGTGCCAGCAGTACACGACAGGGCAAGCAGTACTTC. Translation gives CASSTRQGKQYF.